Below, 10 T cell receptor beta chains from the same sample are listed, as sequenced in a study of blood T cell repertoires in COVID-19. Produced via immunoSEQ multiplex PCR; TCRdb's table is partial and in-frame only. The table shows about 10,000 clones, with more than 85% occurring only once. The sample taken for sequencing was peripheral blood. The receptors were gathered from a woman aged 45-60 years with active COVID-19.

The chain combines TRBV9 with TRBJ1-3; D gene uncertain. The CDR3 runs to 15 residues. Germline V gene sequence: CDR1 SGDLS, CDR2 YYNGEE. The germline V and J ends were trimmed by 3 bases and 1 base, with 11 bases remaining between them. The CDR3 spells CASSALTESGNTIYF. The CDR3 coding sequence is TGTGCCAGCAGCGCTCTTACTGAATCTGGAAACACCATATATTTT. The whole variable domain, remainder taken from reference TRBV9 and TRBJ1-3, is DSGVTQTPKHLITATGQRVTLRCSPRSGDLSVYWYQQSLDQGLQFLIQYYNGEERAKGNILERFSAQQFPDLHSELNLSSLELGDSALYFCASSALTESGNTIYFGEGSWLTVV.

The chain carries TRBV7-9 and TRBJ1-1; the D gene is possibly TRBD1 (6 bases). This CDR3 has 12 amino acids. Trimming took 5 bases from V and 11 from J, leaving 15 bases between them. Germline lookup yields CDR1 SEHNR and CDR2 FQNEAQ (reference sequence). The CDR3 DNA follows: TGTGCCAGCAGCCAAATACAGGGCCCCGCTTTCTTT. As protein: CASSQIQGPAFF.

The chain combines TRBV19 with TRBJ2-7, with D uncertain. Germline assignment: CDR1 LNHDA and CDR2 SQIVND (reference sequence). The CDR3 is made up of 15 amino acids. The germline V and J ends were trimmed by 6 bases and 2 bases, with 17 bases remaining between them. The CDR3 reads CASRGRSQFTYEQYF. The CDR3 DNA reads as TGTGCCAGTAGGGGCAGAAGTCAATTTACCTACGAGCAGTACTTC. The full variable domain, completed using reference TRBV19 and TRBJ2-7, is DGGITQSPKYLFRKEGQNVTLSCEQNLNHDAMYWYRQDPGQGLRLIYYSQIVNDFQKGDIAEGYSVSREKKESFPLTVTSAQKNPTAFYLCASRGRSQFTYEQYFGPGTRLTVT.

The chain couples TRBV5-1 to TRBJ2-5, with 14 bases aligning to TRBD2. The CDR3 runs 16 residues. The trim removed 4 bases at V and 5 bases at J, leaving 7 bases unmatched. Germline V gene data show CDR1 as SGHRS and CDR2 as YFSETQ. CDR3 in DNA: TGCGCCAGCAGCCCGACTAGCGGGAGGGCCGGGGAGACCCAGTACTTC. Encoded protein: CASSPTSGRAGETQYF.

The chain recombines TRBV5-1 with TRBJ2-3; TRBD2 aligns across 9 bases. Germline V lookup: CDR1 SGHRS, CDR2 YFSETQ. The CDR3 is made up of 17 amino acids. Trimming took 2 bases from V and 2 from J; bases not matched to a gene: 9. The CDR3 loop is CASSFGPGLANTDTQYF. CDR3 bases: TGCGCCAGCAGCTTTGGGCCCGGACTAGCGAACACAGATACGCAGTATTTT.

The chain recombines TRBV5-4 with TRBJ2-4; D unresolved. There are 13 residues in the CDR3. V lost 4 bases, J lost 7 bases, and 12 bases lay in between. The germline V gene encodes CDR1 SGHNT and CDR2 YYREEE (reference sequence). CDR3 DNA: TGTGCCAGCAGCGAAGACGTGGGCAACATTCAGTACTTC. Its translation is CASSEDVGNIQYF. Based on the CDR3 plus reference TRBV5-4 and TRBJ2-4, the full variable domain is ETGVTQSPTHLIKTRGQQVTLRCSSQSGHNTVSWYQQALGQGPQFIFQYYREEENGRGNFPPRFSGLQFPNYSSELNVNALELDDSALYLCASSEDVGNIQYFGAGTRLSVL.

In its sample, this clone was seen a few times. This sequence joins TRBV10-2 and TRBJ2-7, with TRBD2 as a possible D gene (6 bases). Trimming left V 0 bases short and J 3 bases short, with 15 bases between. In germline, CDR1 is WSHSY, CDR2 SAAADI. This CDR3 has 16 amino acids. The CDR3 reads CASSESGGLEFYEQYF. CDR3 DNA sequence: TGCGCCAGCAGTGAGTCGGGGGGACTTGAATTCTACGAGCAGTACTTC.

This sequence joins TRBV5-1 and TRBJ2-1, with 13 bases lining up with TRBD2. This CDR3 has 16 residues. V trimming: 0 bases; J trimming: 4 bases; junction bases outside the gene matches: 1. Germline values: CDR1 SGHRS, CDR2 YFSETQ. The CDR3 spells CASSLGTSGRYNEQFF. In nucleotides, the CDR3 is TGCGCCAGCAGCTTGGGGACTAGCGGGAGATACAATGAGCAGTTCTTC.

The chain employs TRBV5-1 and TRBJ1-4; 8 nucleotides agree with TRBD1. Germline lookup yields CDR1 SGHRS and CDR2 YFSETQ. The V segment lost 4 bases and the J segment 5 bases; nucleotides outside the gene matches: 10. The CDR3 covers 16 residues. The CDR3 is CASSMMGTGGNEKLFF. CDR3 coding DNA: TGCGCCAGCAGCATGATGGGGACAGGCGGGAATGAAAAACTGTTTTTT.

This chain joins TRBV20-1 and TRBJ2-7, with D unclear. The CDR3 has 11 amino acids. The V gene's germline CDR1 is DFQATT and CDR2 SNEGSKA (reference sequence). Trimming took off 7 bases at V and 4 bases at J, with 11 bases between the two ends. CDR3 DNA: TGCAGTGTAGAGAGCCCTTACGAGCAGTACTTC. This codes for CSVESPYEQYF.